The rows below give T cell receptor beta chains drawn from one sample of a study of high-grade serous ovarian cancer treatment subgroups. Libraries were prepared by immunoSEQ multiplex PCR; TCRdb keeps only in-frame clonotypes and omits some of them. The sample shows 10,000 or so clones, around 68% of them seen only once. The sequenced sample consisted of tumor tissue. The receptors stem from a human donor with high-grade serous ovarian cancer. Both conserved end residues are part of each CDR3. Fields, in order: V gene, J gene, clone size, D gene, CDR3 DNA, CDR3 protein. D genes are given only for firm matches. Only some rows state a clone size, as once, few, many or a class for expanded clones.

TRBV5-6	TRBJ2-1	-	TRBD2	TGTGCCAGCAGCTTCCTAGCGGGAGTTTACAATGAGCAGTTCTTC	CASSFLAGVYNEQFF
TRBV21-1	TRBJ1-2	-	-	TGTGCCAGCAGCAAAGTGGGGGACAGGGGTCACTATGGCTACACCTTC	CASSKVGDRGHYGYTF
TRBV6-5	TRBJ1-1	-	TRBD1	TGTGCCAGCAGGTCGGGACAGAGTCTTGAAGCTTTCTTT	CASRSGQSLEAFF
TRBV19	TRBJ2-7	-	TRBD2	TGTGCCAGTAGTTTATTAGCGGGTCTCTCCTACGAGCAGTACTTC	CASSLLAGLSYEQYF
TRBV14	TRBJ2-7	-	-	TGTGCCAGCGCAAGCACACTTACCTACGAGCAGTACTTC	CASASTLTYEQYF
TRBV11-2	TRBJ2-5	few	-	TGTGCCAGCAGCTTTGGGGGTGGGGAGACCCAGTACTTC	CASSFGGGETQYF
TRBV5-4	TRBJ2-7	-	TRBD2	TGTGCCAGCAGCCAAGGGACTAGCGGGCCTCGCGAGCAGTACTTC	CASSQGTSGPREQYF
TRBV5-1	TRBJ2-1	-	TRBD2	TGCGCCAGCAGCTTGGCCGGGACTAGAGATGAGCAGTTCTTC	CASSLAGTRDEQFF
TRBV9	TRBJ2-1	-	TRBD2	TGTGCCAGCAGCGTAGGGGGGGGGTCCTACAATGAGCAGTTCTTC	CASSVGGGSYNEQFF
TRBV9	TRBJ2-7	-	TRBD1	TGTGCCAGCAGCTCTGACGACAGGGTTACCGACGAGCAGTACTTC	CASSSDDRVTDEQYF
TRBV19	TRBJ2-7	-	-	TGTGCCAGCAGACCTCGGGATTCCGCCTACGAGCAGTACTTC	CASRPRDSAYEQYF
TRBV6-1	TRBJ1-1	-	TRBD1	TGTGCCAGCAGCTATACTACAGGGGAGGAGAGTGAAGCTTTCTTT	CASSYTTGEESEAFF
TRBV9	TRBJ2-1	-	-	TGTGCCAGCAGCGCCGACGGCTCCCGACACAATGAGCAGTTCTTC	CASSADGSRHNEQFF
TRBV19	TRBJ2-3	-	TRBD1	TGTGCCAGTAGTATATGGGACAGTACCACAGATACGCAGTATTTT	CASSIWDSTTDTQYF
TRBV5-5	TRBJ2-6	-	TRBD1	TGTGCCAGCAGCTCGGGACAGGGGCTCTCTGGGGCCAACGTCCTGACTTTC	CASSSGQGLSGANVLTF